The sequence of this TCR beta chain was determined in a study of T cell clonality in common variable immunodeficiency. Study-level points and caveats: Repertoire-complication correlations in CVID were limited by patient heterogeneity. Reportedly, TCR beta sequences from common variable immunodeficiency showed fewer deletions and N-nucleotide insertions.

The CDR3 length is 13 residues. Germline CDR1 and CDR2: DFQATT and SNEGSKA (reference sequence). Concerning this clone itself: No antigen is known for it. At one of its ends the junction is not consistent with the germline gene, which may arise from a read error. The read is 3 residues too short to cover the CDR3 end, so that end is filled in from the germline J gene.

The repertoire was sequenced with immunoSEQ multiplex PCR; TCRdb's copy has only in-frame clones and lacks some. The sample includes roughly 23,000 clones, none of them occurring once. Sequenced sample: peripheral blood mononuclear cells. The clonotype was recovered from a human donor with common variable immunodeficiency. V gene TRBV20-1 combines with J gene TRBJ1-2; D gene unclear. The CDR3 loop is CSARGGGIDGYTF. Incomplete CDR3 DNA: TGCAGTGCCAGAGGAGGCGGGATCGATGGC.